The 24 T cell receptor beta chains listed next were all sequenced from one sample in a study of T-cell reconstitution after alpha-beta-depleted transplantation in children. It was with unique molecular identifiers that the TCRbeta library was prepared. TCRdb itself ran the PCR reads through MiXCR, one entry per CDR3 protein. Of about 160,000 distinct CDR3 sequences in the sample, over 8.5% were seen once. The sample in question was PBMCs, obtained before TCRalphabeta/CD19-depleted stem cell transplant. The receptors shown here come from a boy aged 2 to 10 with acute myeloid leukemia, due to receive a stem cell transplant.

Many counts were recorded for this clonotype. V and J are TRBV11-2 and TRBJ2-1; 9 bases are shared with TRBD2. The CDR3 spans 17 residues. Germline loops: CDR1 SGHAT, CDR2 FQNNGV. V lost 4 bases and J lost 7; bases outside the gene matches: 14. CDR3 sequence: CASSSRGGLAGVNEQFF. CDR3 nucleotides: TGTGCCAGCAGCTCCCGAGGGGGCTTAGCGGGGGTGAATGAGCAGTTCTTC.

The chain links TRBV7-6 to TRBJ1-4; no reliable D call. The CDR3 is made up of 15 amino acids. V was trimmed by 2 bases and J by 7 bases, leaving 14 bases between them. Germline V gives CDR1 SGHVS, CDR2 FNYEAQ. Here the CDR3 DNA reads TGTGCCAGCAGCTTAATGGGCGGTCGTGGTGAAAAACTGTTTTTT. It yields the protein CASSLMGGRGEKLFF. Combining the CDR3 with reference TRBV7-6 and TRBJ1-4 gives the whole variable domain GAGVSQSPRYKVTKRGQDVALRCDPISGHVSLYWYRQALGQGPEFLTYFNYEAQQDKSGLPNDRFSAERPEGSISTLTIQRTEQRDSAMYRCASSLMGGRGEKLFFGSGTQLSVL.

The table lists this clonotype with many counts. The rearrangement uses TRBV3-1 and TRBJ1-2; D call uncertain. Germline loops: CDR1 LGHDT, CDR2 YNNKEL (reference sequence). V lost 1 base and J lost 3, with 6 bases in between. This CDR3 region has 13 residues. For the CDR3, the DNA is TGTGCCAGCAGCCAAGGAGGCTACTATGGCTACACCTTC. It translates to CASSQGGYYGYTF. The variable domain in full, with the rest retrieved from reference TRBV3-1 and TRBJ1-2, is DTAVSQTPKYLVTQMGNDKSIKCEQNLGHDTMYWYKQDSKKFLKIMFSYNNKELIINETVPNRFSPKSPDKAHLNLHINSLELGDSAVYFCASSQGGYYGYTFGSGTRLTVV.

There are many counts of this clonotype. The chain is built from TRBV12-3 or TRBV12-4 and TRBJ2-3; the match to TRBD2 covers 8 bases. The CDR3 totals 15 residues. V dropped 6 bases and J dropped 2; count of bases not matched to a gene: 7. CDR3 sequence: CASSPRTSLTDTQYF. For the CDR3, the DNA is TGTGCCAGCAGCCCACGGACTAGCCTCACAGATACGCAGTATTTT.

This clonotype was counted ten times or more. The CDR3 bases are TGTGCCAGCAGTAGTCATAGCGGGGGCTCCTACAATGAGCAGTTCTTC. Amino acids: CASSSHSGGSYNEQFF. The chain links TRBV6-2 or TRBV6-3 to TRBJ2-1; 9 bases line up with TRBD2. CDR1 is MNHEY, CDR2 SVGEGT, per germline. The CDR3 extends over 16 amino acids. The junction had 5 bases not matched to a gene; V was cut back by 5 bases and J by 0 bases.

This clonotype was seen many times. The chain couples TRBV6-1 to TRBJ1-4; D not resolved. The CDR3 extends over 15 amino acids. Deletions cut 6 bases from V and 6 bases from J, with 17 bases between. In germline, CDR1 is MNHNS, CDR2 SASEGT. The chain's CDR3 is CASSSFRRPHEKLFF. CDR3 coding DNA: TGTGCCAGCAGCTCATTCAGGAGACCCCATGAAAAACTGTTTTTT.

This clonotype was observed a handful of times. The CDR3 protein is CASSFEGGQYNEQFF. CDR3 DNA: TGTGCCAGCAGCTTCGAGGGGGGTCAGTACAATGAGCAGTTCTTC. This chain uses TRBV6-1 with TRBJ2-1; D might be TRBD1 or TRBD2, each matching 6 bases. Trimming pared 6 bases from V and 4 bases from J, leaving 16 bases between. Germline lookup yields CDR1 MNHNS and CDR2 SASEGT. There are 15 residues in the CDR3.

This clonotype occurred many times. This sequence joins TRBV7-9 and TRBJ2-7; 8 nucleotides line up with TRBD1. Germline lookup yields CDR1 SEHNR and CDR2 FQNEAQ (reference sequence). The CDR3 is 13 amino acids. J lost 5 bases, V lost 5 bases, and 5 bases had no gene match. As DNA, the CDR3 is TGTGCCAGCAGCCCCGGACAGGGTAACGAGCAGTACTTC. This gives the protein CASSPGQGNEQYF.

This clonotype has a single count. A much larger clone is a single base away; this may be a read error. The rearrangement joins TRBV5-6 to TRBJ2-7; tentative D call: TRBD2 (6 bases). The V gene lost 10 bases and the J gene lost 3 bases, with 14 bases spanning the gap. CDR3 length equals 12 residues. Germline CDR1 reads SGHDT; CDR2 reads YYEEEE. CDR3 sequence: CACILRGYEQYF. The CDR3 nucleotides are TGTGCCTGCATCCTGCGGGGCTACGAGCAGTACTTC.

This clonotype was seen repeatedly, ten times or more. This sequence joins TRBV6-1 and TRBJ2-3; 7 bases fit TRBD1. V gave up 5 bases and J gave up 2 bases; unmatched junction bases: 10. This CDR3 is 16 amino acids long. Germline V lookup: CDR1 MNHNS, CDR2 SASEGT. CDR3 sequence (DNA): TGTGCCAGCAGTCCTACAGGGGCCCTATTCACAGATACGCAGTATTTT. Translating it yields CASSPTGALFTDTQYF.

Comments on this clonotype: This may be a read error, as it is one base from a much larger clone. The V call is TRBV7-2, the J call TRBJ2-3, with 14 positions matching TRBD2. The CDR3 loop spans 13 amino acids. CDR1 and CDR2 from the germline V gene are SGHTA and FQGNSA. The CDR3 region has the DNA TGTGCCAGCAAACCGGGACTAGCGGGGGCCGGGCATTTT. Protein: CASKPGLAGAGHF.

The gene calls are TRBV27 and TRBJ1-1; no definite D call. Trimming took off 5 bases at V and 7 bases at J, with 23 bases between the two ends. The V gene's germline CDR1 is MNHEY and CDR2 SMNVEV (reference sequence). The CDR3 covers 16 residues. CDR3 coding DNA: TGTGCCAGCAGTCGACGAGTCCTTGGGAAGATTGGTGAAGCTTTCTTT. Protein product: CASSRRVLGKIGEAFF.

In this sample, this clonotype turned up many times. This chain joins TRBV7-9 and TRBJ2-7; D not certain. Germline values: CDR1 SEHNR, CDR2 FQNEAQ (reference sequence). V was clipped by 8 bases and J by 5 bases, with 16 bases between them. CDR3 length equals 13 residues. CDR3 in amino acids: CASSPPTENEQYV. The CDR3 DNA reads TGTGCCAGCTCCCCTCCTACGGAGAACGAGCAGTACGTC.

As regards this clonotype: A much larger clone differs by one base, so this may be a read error. The chain employs TRBV5-1 and TRBJ2-3; D is tentatively TRBD1 or TRBD2 (5 bases each). In germline, CDR1 is SGHRS, CDR2 YFSETQ. The CDR3 totals 14 residues. The CDR3 sequence: CVSSLLGTSDTQYF. CDR3 coding DNA: TGCGTCAGCAGCCTCCTAGGGACCTCGGATACGCAGTATTTT.

The chain employs TRBV12-3 or TRBV12-4 and TRBJ2-3; 7 bases align to TRBD1. With 3 bases clipped from V and 3 bases from J, the junction kept 6 bases outside the gene matches. This CDR3 has 15 amino acids. The CDR3 bases are TGTGCCAGCAGTTTCCAACAGGGGTTTACAGATACGCAGTATTTT. Encoded protein: CASSFQQGFTDTQYF.

V is TRBV27 and J is TRBJ2-3; D is possibly TRBD1 or TRBD2 (5 bases each). The CDR3 extends over 15 amino acids. V was pared by 4 bases and J by 3 bases, with 14 bases between. Per the germline V gene, CDR1 is MNHEY and CDR2 is SMNVEV (reference sequence). This CDR3 is CASSSGPGWTDTQYF. The CDR3 nucleotides are TGTGCCAGCAGTTCGGGACCAGGGTGGACAGATACGCAGTATTTT.

This clonotype has ten or more counts. The CDR3 loop is CASRSLSTATSTDTQYF. CDR3 nucleotide sequence: TGCGCCAGCCGTTCCTTAAGCACGGCGACTAGCACAGATACGCAGTATTTT. The chain has TRBV5-1 and TRBJ2-3; no reliable D call. The germline V and J ends were trimmed by 7 bases and 0 bases, with 21 bases remaining between them. CDR3 length equals 17 residues. The V gene's germline CDR1 is SGHRS and CDR2 YFSETQ.

This clonotype was observed at least ten times. J is TRBJ2-1 and V is TRBV28; 7 bases align to TRBD1. J lost 8 bases, V lost 6 bases, and 7 bases had no gene match. The CDR3 totals 13 residues. Per germline, CDR1 MDHEN and CDR2 SYDVKM. The CDR3 is CASRGTVNYEQFF. The CDR3, as DNA: TGTGCCAGCAGAGGGACAGTAAATTATGAGCAGTTCTTC.

This clonotype came up many times. V and J are TRBV6-6 and TRBJ1-1, with TRBD1 as a possible D gene (6 bases). The V end lost 4 bases, the J end lost 3 bases, and 9 bases lay between the germline ends. This CDR3 has 13 amino acids. Germline assignment: CDR1 MNHNY and CDR2 SVGAGI (reference sequence). The CDR3 loop reads CASSSNRDTEAFF. The CDR3 DNA is TGTGCCAGCAGTTCCAACAGGGACACTGAAGCTTTCTTT.

The table lists this clonotype with many counts. The chain couples TRBV7-3 to TRBJ2-2; D call uncertain. CDR3 size: 12 residues. The germline V and J ends were trimmed by 5 bases and 8 bases, with 9 bases remaining between them. The germline V gene has CDR1 SGHTA and CDR2 FQGTGA. CDR3 DNA: TGTGCCAGCAGCCCGGGCGGAGGGGAGCTGTTTTTT. It encodes CASSPGGGELFF.

This clonotype was seen ten or more times. This sequence joins TRBV29-1 and TRBJ2-1, with 7 bases fitting TRBD2. This CDR3 region has 16 residues. From germline, CDR1 is SQVTM and CDR2 ANQGSEA. V was clipped by 1 base and J by 3 bases; unmatched bases: 9. The CDR3 loop reads CSVEGGRASSYNEQFF. CDR3 nucleotides: TGCAGCGTTGAAGGGGGGAGGGCTAGTAGCTACAATGAGCAGTTCTTC.

In this sample, this clonotype turned up many times. The rearrangement uses TRBV7-9 and TRBJ1-2; D gene unclear. V lost 4 bases, J lost 2 bases, and 14 bases lay in between. The CDR3 has 15 residues. The germline V gene encodes CDR1 SEHNR and CDR2 FQNEAQ (reference sequence). CDR3 in DNA: TGTGCCAGCAGCTCGCTAGGTACTCTGAACTATGGCTACACCTTC. Translating gives CASSSLGTLNYGYTF.

This clonotype appeared many times. The CDR3 sequence: CASTFSTGVPSYEQYF. The CDR3 DNA sequence: TGCGCCAGCACCTTCTCTACAGGGGTTCCCTCCTACGAGCAGTACTTC. The chain links TRBV5-1 to TRBJ2-7; TRBD1 matches 7 bases. There are 16 residues in the CDR3. In germline, CDR1 is SGHRS, CDR2 YFSETQ. With V trimmed by 6 bases and J by 0 bases, 12 bases remained unmatched.

This clonotype was counted ten times or more. J is TRBJ1-5 and V is TRBV4-1; D call uncertain. The CDR3 is 13 amino acids. The V gene lost 4 bases and the J gene lost 10 bases, with 14 bases spanning the gap. The germline V gene encodes CDR1 MGHRA and CDR2 YSYEKL. DNA for the CDR3: TGCGCCAGCAGCCGCGGCGGAACGTCACCCCAGCATTTT. This translates into CASSRGGTSPQHF.